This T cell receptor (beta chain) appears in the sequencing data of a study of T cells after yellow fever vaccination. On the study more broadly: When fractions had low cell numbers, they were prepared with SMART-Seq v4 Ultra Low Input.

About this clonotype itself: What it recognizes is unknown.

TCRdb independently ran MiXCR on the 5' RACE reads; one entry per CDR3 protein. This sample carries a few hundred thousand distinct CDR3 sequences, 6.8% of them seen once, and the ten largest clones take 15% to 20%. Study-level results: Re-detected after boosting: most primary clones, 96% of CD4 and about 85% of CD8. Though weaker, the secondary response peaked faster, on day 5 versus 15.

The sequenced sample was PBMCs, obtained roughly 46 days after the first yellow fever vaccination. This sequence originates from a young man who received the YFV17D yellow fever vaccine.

This CDR3 reads CASSPKLAKGYEQYF. The CDR3 DNA sequence: TGTGCCAGCAGCCCGAAACTAGCTAAAGGCTACGAGCAGTACTTC. J is TRBJ2-7 and V is TRBV7-9; possibly TRBD2 for D (6 bases). In germline, CDR1 is SEHNR, CDR2 FQNEAQ (reference sequence). The CDR3 runs 15 residues. Between the trimmed V and J ends, which lost 5 bases and 3 bases, there was a span of 17 bases. Full variable domain (outside the CDR3, taken from reference TRBV7-9 and TRBJ2-7): DTGVSQNPRHKITKRGQNVTFRCDPISEHNRLYWYRQTLGQGPEFLTYFQNEAQLEKSRLLSDRFSAERPKGSFSTLEIQRTEQGDSAMYLCASSPKLAKGYEQYFGPGTRLTVT.